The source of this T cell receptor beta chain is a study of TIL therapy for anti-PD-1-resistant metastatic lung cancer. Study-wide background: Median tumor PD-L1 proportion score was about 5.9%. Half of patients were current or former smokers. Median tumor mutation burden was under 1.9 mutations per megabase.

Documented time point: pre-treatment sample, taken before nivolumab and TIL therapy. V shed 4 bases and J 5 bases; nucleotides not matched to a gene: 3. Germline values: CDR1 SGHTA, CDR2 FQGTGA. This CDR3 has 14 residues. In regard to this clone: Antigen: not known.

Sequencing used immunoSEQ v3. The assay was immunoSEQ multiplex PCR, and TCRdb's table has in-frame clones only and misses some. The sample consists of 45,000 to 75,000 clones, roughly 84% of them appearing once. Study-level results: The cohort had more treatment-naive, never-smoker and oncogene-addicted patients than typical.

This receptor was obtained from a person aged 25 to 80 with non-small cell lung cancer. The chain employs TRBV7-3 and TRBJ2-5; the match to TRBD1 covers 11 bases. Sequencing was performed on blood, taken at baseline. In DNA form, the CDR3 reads TGTGCCAGCAGCTCCGGACAGGGGGCGGAGACCCAGTACTTC. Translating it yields CASSSGQGAETQYF. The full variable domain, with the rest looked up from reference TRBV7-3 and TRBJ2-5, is GAGVSQTPSNKVTEKGKYVELRCDPISGHTALYWYRQSLGQGPEFLIYFQGTGAADDSGLPNDRFFAVRPEGSVSTLKIQRTERGDSAVYLCASSSGQGAETQYFGPGTRLLVL.